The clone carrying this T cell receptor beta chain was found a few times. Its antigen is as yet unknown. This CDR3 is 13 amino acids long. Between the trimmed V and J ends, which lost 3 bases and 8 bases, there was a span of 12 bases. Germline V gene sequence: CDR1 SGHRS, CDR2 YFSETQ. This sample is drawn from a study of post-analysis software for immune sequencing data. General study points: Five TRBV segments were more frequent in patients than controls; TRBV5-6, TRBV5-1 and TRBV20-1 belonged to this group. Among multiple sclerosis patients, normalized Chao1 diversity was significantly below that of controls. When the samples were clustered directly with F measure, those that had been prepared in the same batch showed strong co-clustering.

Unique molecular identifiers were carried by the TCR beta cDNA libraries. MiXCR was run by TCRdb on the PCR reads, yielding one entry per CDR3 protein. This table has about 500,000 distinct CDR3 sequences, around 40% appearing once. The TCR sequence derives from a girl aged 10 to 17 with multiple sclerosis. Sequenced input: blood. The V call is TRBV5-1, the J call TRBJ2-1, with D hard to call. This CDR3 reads CASSSIISDEQFF. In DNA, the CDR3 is TGCGCCAGCAGCTCGATTATTAGTGATGAGCAGTTCTTC.